Sequencing of this T cell receptor beta chain was carried out in a study of blood T cell repertoires in COVID-19. The wider study: COVID-19 samples collected from the United States, Italy and Spain covered acute and convalescent phases.

TCRdb keeps only in-frame clones here, not all; method: immunoSEQ multiplex PCR. The data hold 200,000 to 250,000 clones, with roughly 84% observed a single time. V lost 0 bases to trimming and J lost 5 bases, with 7 bases between them. The germline CDR1 and CDR2 sequences are MGHRA and YSYEKL. The CDR3 consists of 13 residues. This rearrangement joins TRBV4-1 to TRBJ2-5; no definite D call. The sequenced sample was peripheral blood. The TCR originated in a man aged 50 or older with active or convalescent COVID-19. CDR3 in DNA: TGCGCCAGCAGCCAAGATTTTCAGGAGACCCAGTACTTC. It translates to CASSQDFQETQYF.